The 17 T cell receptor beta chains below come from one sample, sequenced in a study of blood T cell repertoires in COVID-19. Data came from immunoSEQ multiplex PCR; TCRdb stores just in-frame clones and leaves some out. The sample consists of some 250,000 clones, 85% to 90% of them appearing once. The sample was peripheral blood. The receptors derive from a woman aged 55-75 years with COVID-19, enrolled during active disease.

In nucleotides, the CDR3 is TGTGCCAGCACTGCCGCGGGAGCGAGCTCCTACGAGCAGTACTTC. It specifies CASTAAGASSYEQYF. The rearrangement joins TRBV6-5 to TRBJ2-7, with 7 bases identical to TRBD2. The V gene's germline CDR1 is MNHEY and CDR2 SVGAGI. Losses at the gene ends were 7 bases for V and 0 bases for J; bases not matched to a gene: 9. This CDR3 spans 15 amino acids.

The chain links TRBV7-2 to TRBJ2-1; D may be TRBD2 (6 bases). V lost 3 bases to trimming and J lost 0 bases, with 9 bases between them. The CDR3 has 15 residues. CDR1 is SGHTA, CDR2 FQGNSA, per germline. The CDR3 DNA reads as TGTGCCAGCAGCTTGGGGGGAAACTCCTACAATGAGCAGTTCTTC. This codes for CASSLGGNSYNEQFF.

The DNA of the CDR3 is TGTGCCAGCAGTTTGCTCAGGGAGGCTGGAGATGAGCAGTTCTTC. Translating it yields CASSLLREAGDEQFF. The chain uses TRBV28 and TRBJ2-1; D may be TRBD2 (6 bases). The V end lost 3 bases, the J end lost 8 bases, and 17 bases lay between the germline ends. The CDR3 has 15 residues. Germline CDR1 reads MDHEN; CDR2 reads SYDVKM.

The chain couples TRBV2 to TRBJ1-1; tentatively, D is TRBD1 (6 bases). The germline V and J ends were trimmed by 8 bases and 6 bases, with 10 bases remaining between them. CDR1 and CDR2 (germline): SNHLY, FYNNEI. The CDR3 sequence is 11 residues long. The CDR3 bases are TGTGCCAGCCACAGGGTTGCTGAAGCTTTCTTT. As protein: CASHRVAEAFF.

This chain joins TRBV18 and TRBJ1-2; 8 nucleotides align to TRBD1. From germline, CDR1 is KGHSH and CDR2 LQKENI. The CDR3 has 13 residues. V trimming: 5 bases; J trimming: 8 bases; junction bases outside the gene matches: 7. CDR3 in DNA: TGTGCCAGCTCAACGACAGGGGTCGGGGGCTACACCTTC. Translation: CASSTTGVGGYTF.

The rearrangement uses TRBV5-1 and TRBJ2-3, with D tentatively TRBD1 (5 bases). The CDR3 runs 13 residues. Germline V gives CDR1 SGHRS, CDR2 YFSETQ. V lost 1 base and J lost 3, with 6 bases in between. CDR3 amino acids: CASSLQGTDTQYF. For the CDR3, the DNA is TGCGCCAGCAGCTTGCAGGGAACAGATACGCAGTATTTT.

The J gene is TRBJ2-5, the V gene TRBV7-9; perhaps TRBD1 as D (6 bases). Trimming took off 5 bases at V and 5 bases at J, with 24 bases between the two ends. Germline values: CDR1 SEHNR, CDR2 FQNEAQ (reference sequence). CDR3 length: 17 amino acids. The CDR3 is CASSPRGGGATWETQYF. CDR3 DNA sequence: TGTGCCAGCAGCCCGCGCGGTGGGGGCGCGACATGGGAGACCCAGTACTTC. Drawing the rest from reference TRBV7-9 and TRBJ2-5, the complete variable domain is DTGVSQNPRHKITKRGQNVTFRCDPISEHNRLYWYRQTLGQGPEFLTYFQNEAQLEKSRLLSDRFSAERPKGSFSTLEIQRTEQGDSAMYLCASSPRGGGATWETQYFGPGTRLLVL.

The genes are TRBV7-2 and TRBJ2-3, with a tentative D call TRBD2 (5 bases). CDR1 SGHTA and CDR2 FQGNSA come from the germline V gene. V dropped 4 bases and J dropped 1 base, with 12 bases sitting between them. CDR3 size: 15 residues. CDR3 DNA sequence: TGTGCCAGCAGCTCAGCGGTCGGGGGCACAGATACGCAGTATTTT. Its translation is CASSSAVGGTDTQYF.

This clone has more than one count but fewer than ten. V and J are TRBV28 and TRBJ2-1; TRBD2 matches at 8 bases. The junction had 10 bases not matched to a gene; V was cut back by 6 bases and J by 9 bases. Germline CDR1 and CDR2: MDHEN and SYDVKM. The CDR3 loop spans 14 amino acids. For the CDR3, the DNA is TGTGCCAGCAGAGTAGCGGGAAAGTCAGGTGAGCAGTTCTTC. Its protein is CASRVAGKSGEQFF.

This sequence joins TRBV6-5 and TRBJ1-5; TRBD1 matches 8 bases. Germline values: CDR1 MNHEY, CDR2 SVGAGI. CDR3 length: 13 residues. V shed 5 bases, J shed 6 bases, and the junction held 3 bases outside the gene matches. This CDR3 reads CASSTGGGQPQHF. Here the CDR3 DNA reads TGTGCCAGCAGTACAGGGGGGGGTCAGCCCCAGCATTTT.

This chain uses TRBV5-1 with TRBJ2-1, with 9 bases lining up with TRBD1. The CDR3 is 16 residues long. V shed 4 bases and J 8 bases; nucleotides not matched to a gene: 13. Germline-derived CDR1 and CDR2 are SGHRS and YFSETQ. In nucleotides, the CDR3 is TGCGCCAGCAGCCGACAGGGGGACCCCAAAGTGGATGAGCAGTTCTTC. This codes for CASSRQGDPKVDEQFF.

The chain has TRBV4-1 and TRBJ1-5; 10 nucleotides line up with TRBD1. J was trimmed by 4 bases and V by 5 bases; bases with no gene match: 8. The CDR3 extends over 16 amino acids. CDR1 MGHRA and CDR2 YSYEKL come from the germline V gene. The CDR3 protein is CASSIRDRGPNQPQHF. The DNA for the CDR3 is TGCGCCAGCAGCATCCGGGACAGGGGTCCTAATCAGCCCCAGCATTTT.

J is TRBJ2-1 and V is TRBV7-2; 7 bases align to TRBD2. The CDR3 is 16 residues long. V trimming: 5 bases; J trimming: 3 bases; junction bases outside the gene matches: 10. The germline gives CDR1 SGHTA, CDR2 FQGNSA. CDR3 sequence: CASSRTGTNNYNEQFF. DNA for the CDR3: TGTGCCAGCAGCCGCACCGGGACTAACAACTACAATGAGCAGTTCTTC. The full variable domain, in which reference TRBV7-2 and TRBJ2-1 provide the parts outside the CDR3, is GAGVSQSPSNKVTEKGKDVELRCDPISGHTALYWYRQSLGQGLEFLIYFQGNSAPDKSGLPSDRFSAERTGGSVSTLTIQRTQQEDSAVYLCASSRTGTNNYNEQFFGPGTRLTVL.

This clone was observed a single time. The CDR3 nucleotides read TGTGCCAGCGGGCAGTACGAGCAGTACTTC. This codes for CASGQYEQYF. This chain connects TRBV6-5 to TRBJ2-7; the D is unclear. V was clipped by 8 bases and J by 4 bases, with 6 bases between them. Per the germline V gene, CDR1 is MNHEY and CDR2 is SVGAGI. The CDR3 length is 10 residues.

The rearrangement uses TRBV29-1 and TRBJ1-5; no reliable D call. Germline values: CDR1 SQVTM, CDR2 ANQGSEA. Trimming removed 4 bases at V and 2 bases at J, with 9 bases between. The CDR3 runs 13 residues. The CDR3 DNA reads TGCAGCGTTGCTAACGGGGGCAATCAGCCCCAGCATTTT. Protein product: CSVANGGNQPQHF.

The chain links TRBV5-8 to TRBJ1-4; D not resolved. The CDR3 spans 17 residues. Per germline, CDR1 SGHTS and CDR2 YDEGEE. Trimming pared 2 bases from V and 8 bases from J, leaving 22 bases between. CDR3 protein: CASSFNLARPHEEKLFF. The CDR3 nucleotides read TGTGCCAGCAGCTTTAACCTGGCCAGGCCTCATGAGGAAAAACTGTTTTTT. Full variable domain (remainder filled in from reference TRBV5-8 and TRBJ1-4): EAGVTQSPTHLIKTRGQQATLRCSPISGHTSVYWYQQALGLGLQFLLWYDEGEERNRGNFPPRFSGRQFPNYSSELNVNALELEDSALYLCASSFNLARPHEEKLFFGSGTQLSVL.

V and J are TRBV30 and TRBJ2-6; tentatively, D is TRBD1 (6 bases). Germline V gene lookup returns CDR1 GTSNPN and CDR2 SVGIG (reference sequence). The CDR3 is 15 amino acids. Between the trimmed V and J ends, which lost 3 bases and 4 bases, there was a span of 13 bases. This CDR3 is CAWRNRVSGANVLTF. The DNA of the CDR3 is TGTGCCTGGAGAAACAGGGTCTCCGGGGCCAACGTCCTGACTTTC.